Listed here are 21 T cell receptor beta chains from one sample, sequenced in a study of shared clonotypes between healthy human individuals (dated by TCRdb to the early 2020s). Libraries came from the immunoSEQ multiplex PCR assay. TCRdb retrieved this table from immuneACCESS and kept in-frame rearrangements only. Not all clones are present; in checked studies, unresolved V genes account for under half, and no reason is known for the remainder. This sample is represented by over 400,000 clones; around 85% of them were singletons. Roughly an eighth of the sample belongs to the ten largest clones. The sample consisted of PBMCs. The receptor source for this set is a woman in her thirties or forties in good health. Some clones in this sample may be carry-over from other donors' samples.

The chain carries TRBV28 and TRBJ2-5, with a possible D match to TRBD2 (6 bases). In germline, CDR1 is MDHEN, CDR2 SYDVKM. Trimming cost V 3 bases and J 0 bases, with 14 bases left between them. The CDR3 runs 16 residues. The CDR3 DNA is TGTGCCAGCAGTTTCCCCGGGACTGAGTACCAAGAGACCCAGTACTTC. Amino acids: CASSFPGTEYQETQYF.

The rearrangement joins TRBV27 to TRBJ1-2, with a weak D call TRBD1 (5 bases). CDR3 length: 14 residues. V lost 8 bases, J lost 2 bases, and 15 bases lay in between. Germline CDR1 reads MNHEY; CDR2 reads SMNVEV (reference sequence). In DNA form, the CDR3 reads TGTGCCAGCTGGACACGTGCAGGAAACTATGGCTACACCTTC. Protein sequence: CASWTRAGNYGYTF.

This clone was seen once. A read error likely explains this, since a far larger clone differs by one base. The chain employs TRBV10-2 and TRBJ2-3; possible D gene TRBD1, 6 bases. The CDR3 is 13 amino acids. The V gene lost 7 bases and the J gene lost 4 bases, with 12 bases spanning the gap. Germline CDR1 reads WSHSY; CDR2 reads SAAADI. The CDR3 DNA is TGCGCCAGCACTGGACAGTTTTCAGATACGCAGTATTTT. As protein: CASTGQFSDTQYF.

The chain uses TRBV28 and TRBJ2-5; TRBD2 matches 9 bases. CDR1 MDHEN and CDR2 SYDVKM come from the germline V gene. J was trimmed by 3 bases and V by 5 bases; bases with no gene match: 7. The CDR3 extends over 15 amino acids. CDR3 bases: TGTGCCAGCAGTGATGCTAGCGGGGCAAAAGAGACCCAGTACTTC. Translated: CASSDASGAKETQYF.

The table lists this clone with a few counts. The rearrangement joins TRBV7-8 to TRBJ1-1, with no clear D. Germline CDR1 is SGHVS and CDR2 is FQNEAQ. The CDR3 covers 13 residues. Trimming shortened V by 1 base and J by 7 bases, and 10 bases separated the two germline ends. CDR3 loop: CASSLDLGFEAFF. CDR3 nucleotide sequence: TGTGCCAGCAGCTTAGATCTGGGCTTTGAAGCTTTCTTT.

V is TRBV28 and J is TRBJ2-2; 11 bases match TRBD2. This CDR3 is built from 19 residues. The junction had 6 bases not matched to a gene; V was cut back by 0 bases and J by 0 bases. In germline, CDR1 is MDHEN, CDR2 SYDVKM. The DNA of the CDR3 is TGTGCCAGCAGTTTATGGACTAGCGGGGACCTCGCGAACACCGGGGAGCTGTTTTTT. Its translation: CASSLWTSGDLANTGELFF.

The sample holds many counts of this clone. Other DNA sequences of this sample code for an identical CDR3. The chain has TRBV30 and TRBJ1-5; 7 nucleotides align to TRBD1. The CDR3 has 15 residues. V was pared by 3 bases and J by 2 bases, with 7 bases of the junction left unmatched. Looked up from germline, CDR1 is GTSNPN and CDR2 is SVGIG (reference sequence). Here the CDR3 DNA reads TGTGCCTGGAGCCTTCGGACAGGAGGCAATCAGCCCCAGCATTTT. Translating it yields CAWSLRTGGNQPQHF.

This chain connects TRBV5-1 to TRBJ2-3, with 10 bases lining up with TRBD2. The CDR3 has 14 residues. Germline assignment: CDR1 SGHRS and CDR2 YFSETQ. V lost 4 bases and J lost 8; bases outside the gene matches: 7. This CDR3 is CASSSASGSGTQYF. In nucleotides, the CDR3 is TGCGCCAGCAGCAGTGCTAGCGGGAGCGGTACGCAGTATTTT.

Note on this clone: This probably arose from a read error, given a far larger clone one base away. This chain links TRBV29-1 with TRBJ2-7, with a weak D call TRBD2 (5 bases). The germline gives CDR1 SQVTM, CDR2 ANQGSEA. Trimming pared 6 bases from V and 5 bases from J, leaving 20 bases between. The CDR3 length is 14 residues. The CDR3 nucleotides are TGCAGCGTCCAAATACCGGGAAAGGGTCACGAGCAGTACTTC. Translation gives CSVQIPGKGHEQYF.

V usage is TRBV7-2 and J usage is TRBJ1-2; 7 nucleotides agree with TRBD1. V shed 0 bases, J shed 2 bases, and the junction held 6 bases outside the gene matches. Germline CDR1 and CDR2: SGHTA and FQGNSA. The CDR3 consists of 16 residues. CDR3 residues: CASSLATSGQNYGYTF. CDR3 nucleotides: TGTGCCAGCAGCTTAGCGACTTCGGGACAGAACTATGGCTACACCTTC.

As concerns this clone: With only one base between it and a far larger clone, this is likely a read error. The V call is TRBV7-6, the J call TRBJ1-3; D unclear. Germline assignment: CDR1 SGHVS and CDR2 FNYEAQ. This CDR3 has 12 amino acids. The CDR3 loop reads CASSLEGNTMYF. The CDR3 bases are TGTGCCAGCAGCTTAGAGGGAAACACCATGTATTTT.

The chain links TRBV6-6 to TRBJ2-3, with 10 bases fitting TRBD2. The V gene's germline CDR1 is MNHNY and CDR2 SVGAGI (reference sequence). The length of the CDR3 is 15 residues. J gave up 4 bases and V 6 bases, and 7 bases lay outside the gene matches. This CDR3 reads CASRHSGRSPDTQYF. The CDR3 DNA sequence: TGTGCCAGCAGACATAGCGGGAGGTCCCCAGATACGCAGTATTTT.

Details on this clone: A far larger clone is just one base off, so this is likely a read error. The chain uses TRBV7-2 and TRBJ2-7; TRBD2 agrees at 8 bases. Looked up from germline, CDR1 is SGHTA and CDR2 is FQGNSA. Unmatched junction bases numbered 9, after V lost 1 base and J lost 1 base. The CDR3 consists of 17 residues. This CDR3 reads CASSLVDSGTGSYEQYF. CDR3 bases: TGTGCCAGCAGCTTAGTGGATAGCGGGACCGGTTCCTACGAGCAGTACTTC.

Points on this clone: Possible read error: a much larger clone is one base away. V and J are TRBV7-3 and TRBJ2-2; no reliable D call. Trimming pared 5 bases from V and 1 base from J, leaving 11 bases between. The CDR3 has 15 residues. CDR1 and CDR2 from the germline V gene are SGHTA and FQGTGA. The CDR3 DNA sequence: TGTGCCAGCAGCCAACGGGCAGGGAACACCGGGGAGCTGTTTTTT. Amino acid sequence: CASSQRAGNTGELFF. The full variable domain, completed using reference TRBV7-3 and TRBJ2-2, is GAGVSQTPSNKVTEKGKYVELRCDPISGHTALYWYRQSLGQGPEFLIYFQGTGAADDSGLPNDRFFAVRPEGSVSTLKIQRTERGDSAVYLCASSQRAGNTGELFFGEGSRLTVL.

This sequence joins TRBV29-1 and TRBJ2-1, with 12 bases that match TRBD2. Looked up from germline, CDR1 is SQVTM and CDR2 is ANQGSEA. V lost 6 bases, J lost 2 bases, and 5 bases stayed unmatched. CDR3 length equals 15 residues. This CDR3 is CSVEASGRAYNEQFF. Written as DNA, the CDR3 is TGCAGCGTGGAGGCTAGCGGGAGGGCCTACAATGAGCAGTTCTTC.

This clone was counted once. The chain uses TRBV7-6 and TRBJ2-1; D gene ambiguous. This CDR3 has 12 amino acids. V was cut by 5 bases and J by 7 bases, with 9 bases left in between. Germline CDR1 reads SGHVS; CDR2 reads FNYEAQ. This chain's CDR3 is CASSHSTNEQFF. DNA of the CDR3: TGTGCCAGCAGCCATAGCACGAATGAGCAGTTCTTC.

The CDR3: CAWSVLGHTSEQFF. DNA of the CDR3: TGTGCCTGGAGTGTACTGGGACACACTAGTGAGCAGTTCTTC. This chain joins TRBV30 and TRBJ2-1, with a tentative D call TRBD1 (6 bases). Germline V gene lookup returns CDR1 GTSNPN and CDR2 SVGIG (reference sequence). V lost 0 bases to trimming and J lost 9 bases, with 15 bases between them. The CDR3 spans 14 residues.

CDR3 region: CASSIDRGPYEQYF. The CDR3 DNA is TGTGCCAGTAGTATAGATCGGGGCCCCTACGAGCAGTACTTC. The V gene is TRBV19, the J gene TRBJ2-7; D could derive from TRBD1 or TRBD2 (5 bases each). Germline CDR1 and CDR2: LNHDA and SQIVND (reference sequence). Trimming took off 0 bases at V and 2 bases at J, with 8 bases between the two ends. The CDR3 consists of 14 residues.

In the case of this clone: A read error is the likely source, as a far larger clone sits one nucleotide away. The V gene is TRBV18, the J gene TRBJ1-5; 7 bases match TRBD1. The J call may not be correct, given that the DNA end is closer to TRBJ2-3. The CDR3 extends over 14 amino acids. CDR1 KGHSH and CDR2 LQKENI come from the germline V gene. CDR3 in amino acids: CASSPQGAEQPQYF. CDR3 DNA: TGTGCCAGCTCACCACAGGGGGCCGAGCAGCCCCAGTATTTT.

V usage is TRBV30 and J usage is TRBJ2-3; D might be TRBD1 or TRBD2, each matching 5 bases. The CDR3 runs to 14 residues. CDR1 is GTSNPN, CDR2 SVGIG, per germline (reference sequence). V gave up 8 bases and J gave up 0 bases, with 15 bases separating them. The CDR3 coding sequence is TGTGCCCGCAACGGGGCAGTTAGCACAGATACGCAGTATTTT. Its translation is CARNGAVSTDTQYF.

About this clone: A far larger clone lies a single base away; this is likely a read error. Within the sample, other DNA sequences also encode this same CDR3. V gene TRBV29-1 combines with J gene TRBJ1-2; maybe TRBD1 (5 bases). This CDR3 has 15 residues. V was cut by 6 bases and J by 3 bases, with 20 bases left in between. Germline V gives CDR1 SQVTM, CDR2 ANQGSEA. This chain's CDR3 is CSVPATGDIYYGYTF. The CDR3 region has the DNA TGCAGCGTCCCTGCAACAGGTGACATCTACTATGGCTACACCTTC. Full variable domain (rest looked up from reference TRBV29-1 and TRBJ1-2): SAVISQKPSRDICQRGTSLTIQCQVDSQVTMMFWYRQQPGQSLTLIATANQGSEATYESGFVIDKFPISRPNLTFSTLTVSNMSPEDSSIYLCSVPATGDIYYGYTFGSGTRLTVV.